The TCR beta chain described here comes from a study of T cells in Graves' hyperthyroidism and ophthalmopathy. With respect to this clonotype: What it recognizes is unknown.

Study outcomes and limitations: The model foresaw ophthalmopathy a median roughly 6.6 months prior to onset.

Authors of the study amplified TCR beta CDR3 regions from RNA transcripts. HTBI primers were used for first-round RT-PCR of the TCR CDR3. TCRdb re-called the multiplex PCR reads with MiXCR, one entry per CDR3 protein. The sample carries under 400,000 distinct CDR3 sequences, approximately 16% recorded once. V shed 9 bases and J shed 6 bases, with 18 bases lying between them. Germline V gene lookup returns CDR1 MGHDK and CDR2 SYGVNS. The CDR3 sequence is 13 residues long. At least 3 on the Clinical Activity Score was recorded for ophthalmopathy patients, who also had NOSPECS grade at least 4 and duration under 3 months. Diagnoses used clinical symptoms, serum thyroxine and TRAb, thyroid ultrasound and orbital computed tomography. Fresh peripheral blood, approximately 10 ml, was the source of the PBMCs.

V usage is TRBV25-1 and J usage is TRBJ2-7, with D perhaps matching TRBD1 or TRBD2 (5 bases each). The TCR originated in a woman aged 60 to 75 with Graves' ophthalmopathy. Sequencing used blood. The CDR3 protein is CASGDDRGVEQYF. DNA of the CDR3: TGTGCCAGTGGGGACGACCGAGGGGTCGAGCAGTACTTC.